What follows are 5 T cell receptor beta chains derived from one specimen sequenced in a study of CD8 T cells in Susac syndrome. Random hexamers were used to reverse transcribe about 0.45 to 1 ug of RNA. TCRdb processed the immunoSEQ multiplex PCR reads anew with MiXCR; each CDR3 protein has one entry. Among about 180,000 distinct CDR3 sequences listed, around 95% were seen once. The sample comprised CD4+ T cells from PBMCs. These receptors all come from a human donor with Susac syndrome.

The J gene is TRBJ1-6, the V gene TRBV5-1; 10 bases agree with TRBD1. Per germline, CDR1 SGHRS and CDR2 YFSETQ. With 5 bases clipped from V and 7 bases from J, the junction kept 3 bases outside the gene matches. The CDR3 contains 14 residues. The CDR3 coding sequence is TGCGCCAGCAGGGGGACAGGGGACAATTCACCCCTCCACTTT. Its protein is CASRGTGDNSPLHF.

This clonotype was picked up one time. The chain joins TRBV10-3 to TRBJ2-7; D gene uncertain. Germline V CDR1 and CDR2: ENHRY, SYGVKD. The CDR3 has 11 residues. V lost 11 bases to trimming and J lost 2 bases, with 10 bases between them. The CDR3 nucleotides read TGTGCCTCCGCGTCAGCCTACGAGCAGTACGTC. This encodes CASASAYEQYV.

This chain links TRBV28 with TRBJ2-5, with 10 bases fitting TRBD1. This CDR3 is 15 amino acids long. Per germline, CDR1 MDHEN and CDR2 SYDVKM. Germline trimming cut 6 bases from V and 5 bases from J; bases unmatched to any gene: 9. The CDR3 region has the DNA TGTGCCAGCAGCAAGACAGGGGGCCTCTTGGAGACCCAGTACTTC. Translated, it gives CASSKTGGLLETQYF.

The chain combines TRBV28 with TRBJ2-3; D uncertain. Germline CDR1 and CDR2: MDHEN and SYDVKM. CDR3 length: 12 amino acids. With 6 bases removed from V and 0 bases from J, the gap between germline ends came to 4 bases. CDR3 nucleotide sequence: TGTGCCAGCAGGCAGAGCACAGATACGCAGTATTTT. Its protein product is CASRQSTDTQYF.

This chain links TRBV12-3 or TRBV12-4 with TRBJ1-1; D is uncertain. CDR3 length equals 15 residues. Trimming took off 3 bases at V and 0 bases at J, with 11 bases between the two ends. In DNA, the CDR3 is TGTGCCAGCAGTTTCAGGAGAGAAATGAACACTGAAGCTTTCTTT. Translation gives CASSFRREMNTEAFF.